Below, one T cell receptor (beta chain) is given with its context. This sample is part of a study of blood T cell repertoires in COVID-19. Across the whole study: Sites in the United States, Italy and Spain provided acute and convalescent COVID-19 samples. Sources were T cells, B-cell-depleted T cells, or PBMCs; the material itself was cDNA or gDNA.

Germline V gene lookup returns CDR1 PRHDT and CDR2 FYEKMQ (reference sequence). This CDR3 comprises 16 residues. The ends lost 5 bases at V and 7 bases at J; junction bases unmatched: 16. Original methodology: Amplified reference gene primers provided the basis for estimating nucleated cell counts. The protocol was immunoSEQ multiplex PCR, while the TCRdb copy is restricted to in-frame clones and leaves out a portion. V and J calls plus clone size are reproduced from that table; the DNA served to infer D and trimming. The repertoire holds over 150,000 clones, roughly 91% seen once, with roughly 2.3% in the top ten.

The specimen was peripheral blood. V gene TRBV13 combines with J gene TRBJ2-7, with 8 bases that match TRBD1. The receptor was derived from a man younger than 35 with acute or convalescent COVID-19. The CDR3 nucleotides are TGTGCCAGCAGCATCTCAAGGACAGGGCGTTGGCAAGAGCAGTACTTC. It codes for CASSISRTGRWQEQYF.